The sequence of this TCR beta chain was determined in a study of T-cell memory formation after mild COVID-19. Using its own MiXCR run on the 5' RACE reads, TCRdb lists one record per CDR3 protein. This repertoire shows about 560,000 distinct CDR3 sequences, 15% to 20% found once; its top ten account for 8.1%. Study-wide points: In second-wave clones peaking day 37, SARS-CoV-2 specificity remained unconfirmed. Largely, contracting CD4+ clones fell within CM and EM, and contracting CD8+ clones within EMRA. There was a balanced CD4/CD8 profile in clones contracting day 15 to 85, and later expanders leaned CD4+.

Germline V CDR1 and CDR2: SGHVS, FQNEAQ. The V gene end was trimmed by 4 bases and the J gene end by 9 bases; junction bases not matched to a gene: 13. CDR3 length: 17 amino acids. To note about this clonotype: As yet, its antigen is unknown.

The sequenced material came from PBMCs or a T cell subset sorted from them (not recorded which). The V and J genes are TRBV7-8 and TRBJ2-1, with TRBD2 matching over 12 bases. This receptor was identified in an adult woman who had mild COVID-19 (a few samples of this study predate the infection). Cell type and time point are not known. DNA for the CDR3: TGTGCCAGCAGCTGGAGGACTAGCGGGGCCAGTGGGGGTGAGCAGTTCTTC. Translated, it gives CASSWRTSGASGGEQFF.